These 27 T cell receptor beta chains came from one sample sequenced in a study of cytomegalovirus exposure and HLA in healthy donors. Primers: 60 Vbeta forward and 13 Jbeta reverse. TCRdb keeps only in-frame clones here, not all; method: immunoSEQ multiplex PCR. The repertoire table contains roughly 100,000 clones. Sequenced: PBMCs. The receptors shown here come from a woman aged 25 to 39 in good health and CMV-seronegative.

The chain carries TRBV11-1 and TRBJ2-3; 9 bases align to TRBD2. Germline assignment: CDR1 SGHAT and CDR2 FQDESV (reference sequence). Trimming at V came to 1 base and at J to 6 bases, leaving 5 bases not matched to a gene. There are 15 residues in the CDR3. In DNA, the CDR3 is TGTGCCAGCAGCTTAGTTAGCAGCGGGAGGGATACGCAGTATTTT. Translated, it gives CASSLVSSGRDTQYF.

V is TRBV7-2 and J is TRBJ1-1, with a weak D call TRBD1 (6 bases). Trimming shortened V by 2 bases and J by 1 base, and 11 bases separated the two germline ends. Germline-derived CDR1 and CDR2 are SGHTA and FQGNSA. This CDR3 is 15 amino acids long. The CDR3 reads CASSLTGTSNTEAFF. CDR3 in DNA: TGTGCCAGCAGCTTAACCGGGACATCGAACACTGAAGCTTTCTTT.

The CDR3 sequence: CASSRSRTSGSYEQYF. The CDR3 DNA reads as TGTGCCAGCAGCCGCTCCCGGACTAGCGGTTCCTACGAGCAGTACTTC. V and J are TRBV4-2 and TRBJ2-5; 10 bases map to TRBD2. TRBJ2-7 explains the end of the DNA better; the J call may be wrong. The CDR3 is made up of 16 amino acids. From germline, CDR1 is LGHNA and CDR2 YNFKEQ.

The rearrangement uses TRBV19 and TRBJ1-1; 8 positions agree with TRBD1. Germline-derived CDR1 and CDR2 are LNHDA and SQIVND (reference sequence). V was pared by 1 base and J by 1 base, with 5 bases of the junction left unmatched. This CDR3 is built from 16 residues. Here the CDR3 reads CASSIAAGGTNTEAFF. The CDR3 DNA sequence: TGTGCCAGTAGTATAGCGGCAGGGGGCACGAACACTGAAGCTTTCTTT.

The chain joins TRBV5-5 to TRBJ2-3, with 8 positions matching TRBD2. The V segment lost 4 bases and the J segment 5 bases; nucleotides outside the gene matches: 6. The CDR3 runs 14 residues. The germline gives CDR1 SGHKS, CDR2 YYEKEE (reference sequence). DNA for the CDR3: TGTGCCAGCAGCACCGGGGGGGCAAGAGATACGCAGTATTTT. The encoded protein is CASSTGGARDTQYF.

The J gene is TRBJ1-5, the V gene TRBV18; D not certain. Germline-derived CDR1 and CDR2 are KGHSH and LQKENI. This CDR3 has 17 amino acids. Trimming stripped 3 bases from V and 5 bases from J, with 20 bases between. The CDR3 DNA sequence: TGTGCCAGCTCACCGAGGGAGGCACCCCGAATGGATCAGCCCCAGCATTTT. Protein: CASSPREAPRMDQPQHF. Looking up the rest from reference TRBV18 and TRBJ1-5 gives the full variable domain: NAGVMQNPRHLVRRRGQEARLRCSPMKGHSHVYWYRQLPEEGLKFMVYLQKENIIDESGMPKERFSAEFPKEGPSILRIQQVVRGDSAAYFCASSPREAPRMDQPQHFGDGTRLSIL.

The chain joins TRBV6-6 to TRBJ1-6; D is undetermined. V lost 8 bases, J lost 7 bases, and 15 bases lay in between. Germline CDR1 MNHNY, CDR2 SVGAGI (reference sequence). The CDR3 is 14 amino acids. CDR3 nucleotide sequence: TGTGCCAGCTCCTACGGGGAAGGGAATTCACCCCTCCACTTT. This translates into CASSYGEGNSPLHF.

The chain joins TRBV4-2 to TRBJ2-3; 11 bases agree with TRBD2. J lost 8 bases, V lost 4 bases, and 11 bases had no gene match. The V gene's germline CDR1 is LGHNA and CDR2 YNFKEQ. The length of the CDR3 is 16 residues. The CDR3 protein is CASSPRGLAGEGTQYF. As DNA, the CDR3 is TGTGCCAGCAGCCCTCGAGGACTAGCGGGCGAGGGTACGCAGTATTTT.

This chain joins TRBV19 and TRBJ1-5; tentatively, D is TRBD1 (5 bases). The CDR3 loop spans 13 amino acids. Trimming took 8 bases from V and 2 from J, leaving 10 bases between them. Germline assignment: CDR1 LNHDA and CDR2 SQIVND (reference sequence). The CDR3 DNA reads TGTGCCAGTTCAGGGAGGCGCAATCAGCCCCAGCATTTT. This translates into CASSGRRNQPQHF.

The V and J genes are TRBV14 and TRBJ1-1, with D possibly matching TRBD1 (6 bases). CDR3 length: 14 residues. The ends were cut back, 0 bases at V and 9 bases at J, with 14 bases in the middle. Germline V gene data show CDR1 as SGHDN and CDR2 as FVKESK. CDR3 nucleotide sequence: TGTGCCAGCAGCCAAGACGGGGGCGGGAGCCAAGCTTTCTTT. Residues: CASSQDGGGSQAFF.

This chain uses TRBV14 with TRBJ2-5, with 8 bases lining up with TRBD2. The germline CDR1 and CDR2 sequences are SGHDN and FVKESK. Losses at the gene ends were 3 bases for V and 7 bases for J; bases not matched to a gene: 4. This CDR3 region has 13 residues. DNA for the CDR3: TGTGCCAGCAGCCAGGCCAGCGGGGGGACCCAGTACTTC. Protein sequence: CASSQASGGTQYF.

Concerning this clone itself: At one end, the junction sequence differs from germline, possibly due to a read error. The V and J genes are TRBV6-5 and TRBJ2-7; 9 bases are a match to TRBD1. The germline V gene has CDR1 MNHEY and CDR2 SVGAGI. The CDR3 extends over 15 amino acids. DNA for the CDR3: TGTGCCAACAGTTACAGGACAGGGGACACCTACGAGCAGTACTTC. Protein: CANSYRTGDTYEQYF.

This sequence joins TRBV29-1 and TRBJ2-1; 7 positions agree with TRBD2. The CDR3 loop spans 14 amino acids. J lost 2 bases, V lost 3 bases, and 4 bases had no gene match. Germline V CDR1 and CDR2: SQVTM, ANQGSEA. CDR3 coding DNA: TGCAGCGTTGAGGCTAGCGGCACCTACAATGAGCAGTTCTTC. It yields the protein CSVEASGTYNEQFF.

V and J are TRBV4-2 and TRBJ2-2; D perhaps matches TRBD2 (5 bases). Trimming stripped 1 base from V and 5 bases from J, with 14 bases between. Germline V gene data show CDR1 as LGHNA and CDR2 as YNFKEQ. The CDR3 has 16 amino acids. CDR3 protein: CASSQGSTGRTGELFF. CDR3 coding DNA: TGTGCCAGCAGCCAAGGGAGCACGGGGAGAACCGGGGAGCTGTTTTTT.

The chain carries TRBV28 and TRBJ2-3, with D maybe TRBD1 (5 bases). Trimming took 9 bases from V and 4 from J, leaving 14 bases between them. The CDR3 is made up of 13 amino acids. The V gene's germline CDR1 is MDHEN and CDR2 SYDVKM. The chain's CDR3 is CASLRQGSDTQYF. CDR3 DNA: TGTGCCAGTTTGAGGCAGGGTTCAGATACGCAGTATTTT.

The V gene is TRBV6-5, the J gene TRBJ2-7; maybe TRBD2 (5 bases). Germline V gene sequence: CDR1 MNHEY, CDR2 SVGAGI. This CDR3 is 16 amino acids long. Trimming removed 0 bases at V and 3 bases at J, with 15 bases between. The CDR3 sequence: CASSYSGPREGYEQYF. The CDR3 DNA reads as TGTGCCAGCAGTTACTCCGGCCCACGGGAAGGCTACGAGCAGTACTTC.

CDR3 DNA sequence: TGCAGCGTTAAGACAGGGGACTCCTACGAGCAGTACTTC. Amino acids: CSVKTGDSYEQYF. This chain links TRBV29-1 with TRBJ2-7; 8 bases align to TRBD1. In germline, CDR1 is SQVTM, CDR2 ANQGSEA. This CDR3 has 13 amino acids. V shed 5 bases, J shed 0 bases, and the junction held 3 bases outside the gene matches.

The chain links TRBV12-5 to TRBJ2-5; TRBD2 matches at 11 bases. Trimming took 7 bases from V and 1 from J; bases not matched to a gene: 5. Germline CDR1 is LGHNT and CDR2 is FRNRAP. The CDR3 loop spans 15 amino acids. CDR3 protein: CASATSGGLQETQYF. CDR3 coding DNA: TGTGCTAGTGCTACTAGCGGGGGCCTCCAAGAGACCCAGTACTTC.

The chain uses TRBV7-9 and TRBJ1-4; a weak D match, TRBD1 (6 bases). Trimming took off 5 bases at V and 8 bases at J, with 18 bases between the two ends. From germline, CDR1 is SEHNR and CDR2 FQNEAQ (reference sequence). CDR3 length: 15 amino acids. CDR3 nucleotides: TGTGCCAGCAGCGCGGTACAGGGTCCCGAGGAAAAACTGTTTTTT. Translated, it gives CASSAVQGPEEKLFF. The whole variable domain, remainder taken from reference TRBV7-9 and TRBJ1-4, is DTGVSQNPRHKITKRGQNVTFRCDPISEHNRLYWYRQTLGQGPEFLTYFQNEAQLEKSRLLSDRFSAERPKGSFSTLEIQRTEQGDSAMYLCASSAVQGPEEKLFFGSGTQLSVL.

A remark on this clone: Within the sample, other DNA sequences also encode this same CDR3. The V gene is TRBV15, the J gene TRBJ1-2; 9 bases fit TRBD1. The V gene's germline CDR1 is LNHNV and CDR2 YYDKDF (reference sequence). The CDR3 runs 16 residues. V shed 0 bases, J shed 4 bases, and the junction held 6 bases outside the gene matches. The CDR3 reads CATSRDLATGGYGYTF. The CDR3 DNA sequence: TGTGCCACCAGCAGAGATCTCGCGACAGGGGGCTATGGCTACACCTTC.

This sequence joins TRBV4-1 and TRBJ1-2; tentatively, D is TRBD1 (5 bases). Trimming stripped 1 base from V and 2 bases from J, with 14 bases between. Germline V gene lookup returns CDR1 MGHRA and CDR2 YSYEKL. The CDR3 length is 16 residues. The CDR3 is CASSQVPRTGNYGYTF. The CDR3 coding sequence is TGCGCCAGCAGCCAAGTCCCCCGTACAGGAAACTATGGCTACACCTTC.

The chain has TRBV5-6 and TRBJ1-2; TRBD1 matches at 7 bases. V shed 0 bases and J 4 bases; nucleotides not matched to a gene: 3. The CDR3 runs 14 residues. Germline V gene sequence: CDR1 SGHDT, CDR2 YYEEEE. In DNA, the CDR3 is TGTGCCAGCAGCTTGGGGGACAGCCTCTATGGCTACACCTTC. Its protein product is CASSLGDSLYGYTF.

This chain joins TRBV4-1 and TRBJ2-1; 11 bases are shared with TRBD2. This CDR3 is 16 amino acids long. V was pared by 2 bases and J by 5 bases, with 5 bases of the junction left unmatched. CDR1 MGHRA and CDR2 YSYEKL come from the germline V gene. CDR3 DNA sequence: TGCGCCAGCAGCCAACCCCCGGGACTAGCGGACAATGAGCAGTTCTTC. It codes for CASSQPPGLADNEQFF.

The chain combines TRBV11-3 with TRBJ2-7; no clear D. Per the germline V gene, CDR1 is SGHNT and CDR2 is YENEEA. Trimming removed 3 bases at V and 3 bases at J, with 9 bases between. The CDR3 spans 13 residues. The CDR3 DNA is TGTGCCAGCAGCTTGTCGTCTATCTACGAGCAGTACTTC. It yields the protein CASSLSSIYEQYF.

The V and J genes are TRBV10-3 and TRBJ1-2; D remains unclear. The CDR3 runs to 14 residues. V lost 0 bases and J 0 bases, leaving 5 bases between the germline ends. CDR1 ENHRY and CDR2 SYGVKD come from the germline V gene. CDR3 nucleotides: TGTGCCATCAGTGAGTCGGCAGCTAACTATGGCTACACCTTC. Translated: CAISESAANYGYTF.

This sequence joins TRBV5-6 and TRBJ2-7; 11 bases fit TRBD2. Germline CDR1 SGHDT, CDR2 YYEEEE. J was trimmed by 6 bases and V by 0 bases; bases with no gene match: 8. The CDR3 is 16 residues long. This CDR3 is CASSLALAGGGGEQYF. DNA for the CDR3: TGTGCCAGCAGCTTGGCCCTAGCGGGAGGCGGGGGCGAGCAGTACTTC.

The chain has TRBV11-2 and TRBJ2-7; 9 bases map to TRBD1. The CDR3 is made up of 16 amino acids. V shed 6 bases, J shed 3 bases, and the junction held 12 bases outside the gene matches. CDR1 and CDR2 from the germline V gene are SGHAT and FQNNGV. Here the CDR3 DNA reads TGTGCCAGCAGTTCTAGACAGGGGGTAGGGGACTACGAGCAGTACTTC. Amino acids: CASSSRQGVGDYEQYF. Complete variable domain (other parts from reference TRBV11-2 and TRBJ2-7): EAGVAQSPRYKIIEKRQSVAFWCNPISGHATLYWYQQILGQGPKLLIQFQNNGVVDDSQLPKDRFSAERLKGVDSTLKIQPAKLEDSAVYLCASSSRQGVGDYEQYFGPGTRLTVT.